This T cell receptor (beta chain) appears in the sequencing data of a study of blood T cells in healthy people across ages. Looking at the study overall: For every two T cells, template switching captured about one barcoded beta molecule.

Donors each provided about 10 milliliters of peripheral blood. Study outcomes and limitations: Long-lived donors carried more naive CD4+ cells and greater diversity than aged donors. It was held that the diversity estimates obtained from one million T cells were underestimates.

Looked up from germline, CDR1 is MGHRA and CDR2 is YSYEKL. This CDR3 spans 17 amino acids. The J segment lost 2 bases and the V segment lost 4 bases, leaving 13 bases of the junction unmatched. Alongside a J-beta primer mix, a sample-barcoded 5' primer served in a second PCR lasting about 6 to 11 cycles. TCRdb redid the calling of the 5' RACE reads with MiXCR, one entry per CDR3 protein. The table has about 720,000 distinct CDR3 sequences, 20% to 25% seen once. Concerning this clonotype itself: Its matching antigen is unknown.

The clonotype was recovered from a man between 65 and 79 years old in good health. This chain joins TRBV4-1 and TRBJ2-5, with TRBD2 matching over 7 bases. Sequenced: blood. CDR3 sequence (DNA): TGCGCCAGCAGCCCGGGGACGGCGGGGGTTAGACAAGAGACCCAGTACTTC. Translation gives CASSPGTAGVRQETQYF.